This record looks at one T cell receptor (beta chain) sequence and its context. Its antigen remains unidentified. It has no much larger one-base neighbor in the sample; base qualities were not kept. This entry is derived from a study of blood T cell repertoires in COVID-19 (TCRdb year 2020). For context, the study as a whole: The collaborator samples originated in the United States, Italy and Spain and spanned the acute and convalescent phases of COVID-19. The material from the prospective study consisted of cDNA or gDNA derived from T cells, B-cell-depleted T cells, or PBMCs. Subjects who had been exposed to COVID-19, were actively infected with it, or had recovered from it provided the deeply sampled blood TCRbeta repertoires that made up the dataset. The repertoires were released in a freely available public database meant as a resource for research on the immune response to SARS-CoV-2. Samples were obtained from the ongoing ImmuneRACE study (first 160 participants) and from over 1,000 subjects provided by 6 global collaborators. Nearly every sample came with metadata listing a de-identified subject ID, COVID-19 status, age in years and sex. Where HLA class I and class II types were available, the types were taken from metadata supplied by the sample provider, not from assay-based typing. General findings and caveats noted by the study authors: How much clinical and demographic metadata was included differed by source and by participant, and the metadata was provided uncurated.

The CDR3 measures 17 amino acids from cysteine to phenylalanine. Only the CDR3 portion is preserved as DNA: 51 bases, with reading frame beginning at the first base. The germline V gene encodes CDR1 LGHNA and CDR2 YSLEER. Trimming takes 0 bases from V and 0 bases from J, and the germline ends sit 14 bases apart. The collaborating institutions used their own protocols to collect whole blood in K2EDTA tubes. For TCRbeta analysis, collaborators shipped samples in one of three forms: frozen whole blood, isolated PBMCs, or DNA extracted from either of those sample types. The immunoSEQ Assay, a bias-controlled multiplex PCR, was used to amplify TCRbeta CDR3 regions from genomic DNA. Per the original workflow: Within the assay, amplification of reference gene primers was used to estimate how many nucleated cells each sample contained. To quantify the absolute abundance of each unique TCRbeta CDR3 rearrangement, sequence reads were collapsed and filtered. For each sample, productive Simpson clonality was calculated by taking the square root of Simpson's diversity index across productive rearrangements. TCRdb re-hosts the immuneACCESS table, in-frame sequences only. Its copies lack some clones; in the studies checked, an unresolved V gene accounts for under half of them, and the cause for the rest is not known. D and trimming were read from the DNA, whereas the V and J calls and clone size are those reported in that table. Here the sample has 100,000 to 120,000 clones; about 75% occur a single time. More than 15% of the sample lies in the top ten.

The receptor comes from a woman of 80 years or more with active or convalescent COVID-19. The sample consisted of peripheral blood. In this chain, TRBV4-3 is recombined with TRBJ1-2; there is no confident call for the D gene. The CDR3 corresponds to CASSQDRRALSNYGYTF. The DNA is TGCGCCAGCAGCCAAGATCGGAGGGCGCTATCTAACTATGGCTACACCTTC.